This is a list of T cell receptor beta chains from one sample in a study of T cell changes during pregnancy in multiple sclerosis. The protocol was immunoSEQ multiplex PCR, while the TCRdb copy is restricted to in-frame clones and leaves out a portion. The repertoire holds 95,000 to 150,000 clones, with approximately 93% as singletons. Material: peripheral blood, obtained before pregnancy. The receptor source for this set is a female donor with multiple sclerosis, enrolled in a pregnancy study. Each CDR3 is given with its conserved first and last residue. The D gene is left open where the match is weak. Size is stated for part of the rows, as once, few or many counts, or as a class when the clone is expanded.

J | V | size | length | D | CDR3 | DNA
TRBJ1-4 | TRBV9 | . | 14 | TRBD1 | CASSAGTVNEKLFF | TGTGCCAGCAGCGCCGGGACAGTCAATGAAAAACTGTTTTTT
TRBJ1-1 | TRBV25-1 | . | 15 | TRBD1 | CASSASTGALTEAFF | TGTGCCAGCAGTGCCTCGACAGGGGCGCTCACTGAAGCTTTCTTT
TRBJ2-1 | TRBV27 | . | 15 | TRBD1 | CASSQTGGVYNEQFF | TGTGCCAGCAGTCAGACAGGGGGCGTCTACAATGAGCAGTTCTTC
TRBJ2-3 | TRBV27 | . | 15 | . | CASTYGGGSTDTQYF | TGTGCCAGCACCTATGGGGGCGGGAGCACAGATACGCAGTATTTT
TRBJ2-1 | TRBV19 | . | 15 | TRBD2 | CASSPWTSGSNEQFF | TGTGCCAGTAGTCCCTGGACTAGCGGGAGCAATGAGCAGTTCTTC
TRBJ1-1 | TRBV27 | . | 14 | TRBD1 | CASSLSRGQGQAFF | TGTGCCAGCAGTTTATCGAGAGGACAGGGGCAAGCTTTCTTT
TRBJ2-3 | TRBV5-4 | . | 16 | TRBD2 | CASSPAGRAGTDTQYF | TGTGCCAGCAGCCCAGCCGGGAGGGCCGGCACAGATACGCAGTATTTT
TRBJ2-2 | TRBV11-2 | . | 17 | TRBD2 | CASSWGASGGSTGELFF | TGTGCCAGCAGCTGGGGCGCTAGCGGGGGGTCCACCGGGGAGCTGTTTTTT
TRBJ2-1 | TRBV9 | once | 16 | . | CASSVWSSALTNEQFF | TGTGCCAGCAGCGTATGGTCTAGCGCCTTAACGAATGAGCAGTTCTTC
TRBJ2-7 | TRBV5-4 | . | 14 | TRBD2 | CASSRGLANYEQYF | TGTGCCAGCAGCCGGGGACTAGCTAACTACGAGCAGTACTTC
TRBJ2-5 | TRBV5-1 | . | 15 | TRBD2 | CASSLISGGQETQYF | TGCGCCAGCAGCTTGATAAGCGGGGGGCAAGAGACCCAGTACTTC
TRBJ2-7 | TRBV27 | few | 14 | . | CASSSGDSNYEQYF | TGTGCCAGCAGTTCAGGCGACAGTAACTACGAGCAGTACTTC
TRBJ1-2 | TRBV10-3 | . | 14 | TRBD1 | CAISESQGLYRYTF | TGTGCCATCAGTGAGTCACAGGGGCTTTATCGCTACACCTTC
TRBJ1-2 | TRBV14 | . | 15 | . | CASSQDFGANYGYTF | TGTGCCAGCAGCCAAGATTTCGGAGCTAACTATGGCTACACCTTC
TRBJ1-1 | TRBV5-4 | . | 15 | TRBD1 | CASSPQGVGNTEAFF | TGTGCCAGCAGCCCTCAGGGGGTCGGGAACACTGAAGCTTTCTTT
TRBJ2-7 | TRBV28 | . | 14 | . | CASTRSGPAYEQYF | TGTGCCAGCACCCGTTCTGGTCCAGCCTACGAGCAGTACTTC
TRBJ2-7 | TRBV27 | . | 12 | . | CASSSGSYEQYF | TGTGCCAGCAGTTCGGGGAGCTACGAGCAGTACTTC
TRBJ1-2 | TRBV7-9 | . | 13 | TRBD1 | CASSLEGQYGYTF | TGTGCCAGCAGCTTAGAGGGACAGTATGGCTACACCTTC
TRBJ2-3 | TRBV5-1 | . | 16 | . | CASSFFPGAGTDTQYF | TGCGCCAGCAGCTTTTTTCCAGGGGCGGGCACAGATACGCAGTATTTT
TRBJ2-1 | TRBV5-3 | . | 18 | TRBD2 | CARSSREGWRGGHNEQFF | TGTGCCAGAAGCTCCCGGGAAGGGTGGCGGGGGGGTCACAATGAGCAGTTCTTC
TRBJ2-1 | TRBV25-1 | . | 16 | TRBD2 | CATEPTGGIGYNEQFF | TGTGCCACGGAGCCAACGGGGGGGATAGGCTACAATGAGCAGTTCTTC
TRBJ2-5 | TRBV4-1 | . | 16 | TRBD1 | CASSQETGGLRETQYF | TGCGCCAGCAGCCAAGAGACAGGGGGCTTGAGAGAGACCCAGTACTTC
TRBJ1-1 | TRBV19 | . | 14 | . | CASSVRGARTEAFF | TGTGCCAGTAGTGTACGGGGGGCGAGGACTGAAGCTTTCTTT
TRBJ2-1 | TRBV19 | . | 14 | TRBD2 | CASTLAGGSNEQFF | TGTGCCAGTACTCTTGCGGGGGGGTCCAATGAGCAGTTCTTC
TRBJ2-1 | TRBV7-2 | . | 17 | . | CASSSAIQDLHNNEQFF | TGTGCCAGCAGCTCCGCCATCCAGGATTTACACAACAATGAGCAGTTCTTC
TRBJ2-7 | TRBV27 | . | 15 | TRBD2 | CASRVGAGVRYEQYF | TGTGCCAGCAGGGTGGGTGCGGGAGTAAGGTACGAGCAGTACTTC
TRBJ2-7 | TRBV6-1 | once | 14 | . | CASSEDATGWEQYF | TGTGCCAGCAGTGAAGACGCCACAGGGTGGGAGCAGTACTTC
TRBJ1-5 | TRBV30 | . | 15 | . | CAWSDGSRSNQPQHF | TGTGCCTGGAGTGATGGGAGTCGGAGCAATCAGCCCCAGCATTTT
TRBJ2-7 | TRBV25-1 | . | 15 | TRBD1 | CASSEGRTGDYEQYF | TGTGCCAGCAGTGAGGGAAGGACAGGGGACTACGAGCAGTACTTC
TRBJ2-2 | TRBV30 | . | 13 | . | CAWARGFVGELFF | TGTGCCTGGGCCCGCGGATTTGTTGGGGAGCTGTTTTTT
TRBJ1-6 | TRBV6-5 | . | 14 | . | CASSYSRPSSPLHF | TGTGCCAGCAGTTACTCGAGGCCATCTTCACCCCTCCACTTT
TRBJ1-1 | TRBV4-1 | . | 17 | . | CASSQEGPAGLNTEAFF | TGCGCCAGCAGCCAAGAAGGACCCGCGGGGTTGAACACTGAAGCTTTCTTT
TRBJ2-5 | TRBV7-2 | . | 15 | TRBD1 | CASSSQGAREETQYF | TGTGCCAGCAGTTCACAGGGGGCGAGAGAGGAGACCCAGTACTTC
TRBJ1-5 | TRBV30 | . | 13 | . | CAWNANRDQPQHF | TGTGCCTGGAATGCGAACAGGGATCAGCCCCAGCATTTT
TRBJ2-1 | TRBV4-1 | once | 15 | TRBD2 | CASSQEDSGRYEQFF | TGCGCCAGCAGCCAAGAGGATAGCGGGAGATATGAGCAGTTCTTC
TRBJ2-2 | TRBV28 | . | 17 | TRBD1 | CASSPPAGTGGTGELFF | TGTGCCAGCAGCCCCCCCGCCGGGACAGGGGGCACCGGGGAGCTGTTTTTT
TRBJ2-7 | TRBV7-9 | . | 13 | TRBD2 | CASRTSGSYEQYF | TGTGCCAGCCGGACTAGCGGTTCCTACGAGCAGTACTTC
TRBJ2-7 | TRBV18 | . | 15 | TRBD1 | CASSPGGDRVLEQYF | TGTGCCAGCTCCCCTGGCGGGGACAGGGTTCTCGAGCAGTACTTC
TRBJ1-1 | TRBV7-6 | few | 15 | TRBD1 | CASSPGQDLNTEAFF | TGTGCCAGCAGCCCGGGACAGGACTTGAACACTGAAGCTTTCTTT
TRBJ1-2 | TRBV7-6 | . | 13 | TRBD1 | CASRRDREGGYTF | TGTGCCAGCAGGCGGGACAGGGAGGGTGGCTACACCTTC
TRBJ1-2 | TRBV7-2 | . | 15 | TRBD1 | CASSLDVQGASGYTF | TGTGCCAGCAGCTTAGATGTACAGGGGGCGAGTGGCTACACCTTC
TRBJ2-3 | TRBV28 | . | 19 | TRBD2 | CASSPVPPGLAGRTDTQYF | TGTGCCAGCAGTCCCGTCCCCCCAGGACTAGCGGGTAGGACAGATACGCAGTATTTT
TRBJ2-2 | TRBV5-1 | once | 14 | . | CASSLEGSTGELFF | TGCGCCAGCAGCTTGGAAGGGAGCACCGGGGAGCTGTTTTTT
TRBJ2-3 | TRBV7-2 | . | 14 | TRBD2 | CASRTSPSTDTQYF | TGTGCCAGCAGGACTAGCCCTAGCACAGATACGCAGTATTTT
TRBJ1-4 | TRBV19 | . | 14 | . | CASSPQVTNEKLFF | TGTGCCAGTAGTCCTCAGGTCACTAATGAAAAACTGTTTTTT
TRBJ2-7 | TRBV5-1 | . | 15 | TRBD1 | CASSRTGRASYEQYF | TGCGCCAGCAGCCGGACAGGGCGTGCCTCCTACGAGCAGTACTTC
TRBJ2-7 | TRBV2 | . | 15 | TRBD2 | CASSPGTSGVLEQYF | TGTGCCAGCAGTCCTGGGACTAGCGGGGTCCTTGAGCAGTACTTC
TRBJ2-1 | TRBV28 | . | 15 | . | CASSLIQGNLNEQFF | TGTGCCAGCAGTCTGATCCAGGGAAATCTAAATGAGCAGTTCTTC
TRBJ2-7 | TRBV6-5 | . | 15 | TRBD2 | CASGTSGRPPYEQYF | TGTGCCAGCGGGACTAGCGGGAGGCCGCCCTACGAGCAGTACTTC
TRBJ2-7 | TRBV11-1 | once | 12 | . | CASSQQGYEQYF | TGTGCCAGCAGCCAACAGGGCTACGAGCAGTACTTC